Listed below are T cell receptor beta chains from one sample, sequenced in a study of shared clonotypes between healthy human individuals. Profiled with immunoSEQ multiplex PCR; TCRdb holds only in-frame clones, not every one. The data show around 500,000 clones, over 75% seen once. Sequencing was carried out using PBMCs. The source of these receptors is a woman aged 40 to 50 in good health. Some clones in this sample may be carry-over from other donors' samples. Each CDR3 is given with its conserved first and last residue. A D gene is named only where the DNA matches it firmly. Some rows have no size entry. The others give once, few or many, or a class for an expanded clone.

-,TRBV19,TRBJ2-1,-,TGTGCCAGTAGTTCCCCGGGGGCTGAGCAGTTCTTC,CASSSPGAEQFF
TRBD1,TRBV11-3,TRBJ1-5,-,TGTGCCAGCAGCTGGAGACAGGGGGTAAATCAGCCCCAGCATTTT,CASSWRQGVNQPQHF
-,TRBV7-2,TRBJ1-3,-,TGTGCCAGCAGCTTGGGTAATTCTGGAAACACCATATATTTT,CASSLGNSGNTIYF
-,TRBV4-2,TRBJ2-7,-,TGTGCCAGCAGCCAAGACCCCGGGACAGAGCAGTACTTC,CASSQDPGTEQYF
-,TRBV6-1,TRBJ2-2,many,TGTGCCAGCAGTGAATGGACTACGAACACCGGGGAGCTGTTTTTT,CASSEWTTNTGELFF
TRBD2,TRBV4-1,TRBJ2-3,-,TGCGCCAGCAGCCATGGACTAGCGGGACTCCTAAACACAGATACGCAGTATTTT,CASSHGLAGLLNTDTQYF
-,TRBV4-1,TRBJ2-7,-,TGCGCCAGCAGCCAAGATAAGGCTGAACCTTACTCCTACGAGCAGTACTTC,CASSQDKAEPYSYEQYF
-,TRBV4-3,TRBJ2-5,-,TGCGCCAGCAGCCGAGGTACGGACATGGGGATTGGTGAGACCCAGTACTTC,CASSRGTDMGIGETQYF
TRBD1,TRBV18,TRBJ2-7,-,TGTGCCAGCTCACCCCCGGGACAGAGCAAGTACGAGCAGTACTTC,CASSPPGQSKYEQYF
-,TRBV7-6,TRBJ2-7,-,TGTGCCAGCAGCCCTCGGGCAGGCTACGAGCAGTACTTC,CASSPRAGYEQYF
TRBD1,TRBV19,TRBJ1-2,-,TGTGCCAGTAGTATCCCTACAGGGGAAGTTGGCTACACCTTC,CASSIPTGEVGYTF
TRBD1,TRBV19,TRBJ1-3,few,TGTGCCAGTAGTGGACAGGGGCTGCCCACCATATATTTT,CASSGQGLPTIYF
TRBD1,TRBV6-5,TRBJ1-4,-,TGTGCCAGCAGTTCGACAGGGCTTGGTGAAAAACTGTTTTTT,CASSSTGLGEKLFF
TRBD1,TRBV27,TRBJ2-7,-,TGTGCCAGAACCACCGGGACAGGGTGGTTCTACGAGCAGTACTTC,CARTTGTGWFYEQYF
-,TRBV6-5,TRBJ2-2,-,TGTGCCAGCAGTAAAAACACCGGGGAGCTGTTTTTT,CASSKNTGELFF
-,TRBV4-2,TRBJ1-5,few,TGTGCCAGCAGCCAAGATCTAGGGAGCCGAAATCAGCCCCAGCATTTT,CASSQDLGSRNQPQHF
TRBD1,TRBV10-3,TRBJ2-7,-,TGTGCCACCTCGAAGACAGGGGACTCCTACGAGCAGTACTTC,CATSKTGDSYEQYF
TRBD2,TRBV27,TRBJ2-5,-,TGTGCCAGCAGTTTAAACGTATTGCCCATACTAGCGGGAGTTGGAGAGACCCAGTACTTC,CASSLNVLPILAGVGETQYF
-,TRBV28,TRBJ1-2,-,TGTGCCAGCAGTTCGGGACGGCCCGACTATGGCTACACCTTC,CASSSGRPDYGYTF
-,TRBV5-8,TRBJ2-7,once,TGTGCCAGCAGCTTGTACGGGAGCTCCTACGAGCAGTACTTC,CASSLYGSSYEQYF
-,TRBV29-1,TRBJ2-7,-,TGCAGCGTTGGGCTCGGTTACGAGCAGTACTTC,CSVGLGYEQYF
TRBD1,TRBV28,TRBJ1-2,-,TGTGCCAGCAGTTTGGGGGTCGCTTTTCGGGGACAGGGTTTCTCCTTC,CASSLGVAFRGQGFSF
-,TRBV7-2,TRBJ1-3,-,TGTGCCAGCAGCTTGGACCCCTCGGTTGGAAACACCATATATTTT,CASSLDPSVGNTIYF
TRBD1,TRBV2,TRBJ1-5,-,TGTGCCAGCCGCCGGGACAGGGTTTTTGTCAGCAATCAGCCCCAGCATTTT,CASRRDRVFVSNQPQHF
TRBD2,TRBV29-1,TRBJ2-2,-,TGCAGCGTTGACTTAGCGGGATTCACCGGGGAGCTGTTTTTT,CSVDLAGFTGELFF
-,TRBV5-1,TRBJ1-4,once,TGCGCCAGCAGCTTGGCCTGGGCGGGGTACGATGAAAAACTGTTTTTT,CASSLAWAGYDEKLFF
TRBD2,TRBV7-2,TRBJ2-3,-,TGTGCCAGCAGGGAACCGGGACTAGCGGGTGGCACAGATACGCAGTATTTT,CASREPGLAGGTDTQYF
-,TRBV6-5,TRBJ2-7,-,TGTGCCAGCAGTTTAAACAGGTTATCATCCTACGAGCAGTACTTC,CASSLNRLSSYEQYF
TRBD1,TRBV6-1,TRBJ2-7,-,TGTGCCAGCATGGGGACAGGAACCTACGAGCAGTACTTC,CASMGTGTYEQYF
-,TRBV4-1,TRBJ2-5,-,TGCGCCAGCAGCCAAGATAGGGCGGGACTGCTAGCCAAAGAGACCCAGTACTTC,CASSQDRAGLLAKETQYF
TRBD2,TRBV14,TRBJ2-7,-,TGTGCCAGCAGCCACGGACTAGCGGGAGAGGCCTACGAGCAGTACTTC,CASSHGLAGEAYEQYF
-,TRBV7-9,TRBJ2-7,-,TGTGCCAGCAGCTTAGCGAGGGGCATCGTCAGCGAGCAGTACTTC,CASSLARGIVSEQYF
-,TRBV28,TRBJ2-2,-,TGTGCCAGCAAAAAGCAGACAGGGAACACCGGGGAGCTGTTTTTT,CASKKQTGNTGELFF
TRBD2,TRBV14,TRBJ2-5,-,TGTGCCAGCAGCCAAGTGGGGGGGAATCAAGAGACCCAGTACTTC,CASSQVGGNQETQYF
TRBD1,TRBV4-2,TRBJ2-1,-,TGTGCCAGCAGCCCCCCCGGGACAGTATCCTACAATGAGCAGTTCTTC,CASSPPGTVSYNEQFF
-,TRBV5-4,TRBJ2-2,-,TGTGCCAGCAGCTTGGCTGAGACAGGGAACACCGGGGAGCTGTTTTTT,CASSLAETGNTGELFF
-,TRBV28,TRBJ2-3,-,TGTGCCAGCAGGGGACCGGATACGCAGTATTTT,CASRGPDTQYF
TRBD2,TRBV6-5,TRBJ2-1,-,TGTGCCAGCAGTTATTTAGCGGGAGGTGAGCAGTTCTTC,CASSYLAGGEQFF
-,TRBV6-6,TRBJ2-1,-,TGTGCCAGCAGTTACGGCGCGTCCTACAATGAGCAGTTCTTC,CASSYGASYNEQFF
-,TRBV28,TRBJ1-6,-,TGTGCCAGCGTTGGGGGGTGTGGGTTCTCCTATAATTCACCCCTCCACTTT,CASVGGCGFSYNSPLHF
-,TRBV5-4,TRBJ1-2,-,TGTGCCAGCTGGAACAGAGGCCCTAACTATGGCTACACCTTC,CASWNRGPNYGYTF